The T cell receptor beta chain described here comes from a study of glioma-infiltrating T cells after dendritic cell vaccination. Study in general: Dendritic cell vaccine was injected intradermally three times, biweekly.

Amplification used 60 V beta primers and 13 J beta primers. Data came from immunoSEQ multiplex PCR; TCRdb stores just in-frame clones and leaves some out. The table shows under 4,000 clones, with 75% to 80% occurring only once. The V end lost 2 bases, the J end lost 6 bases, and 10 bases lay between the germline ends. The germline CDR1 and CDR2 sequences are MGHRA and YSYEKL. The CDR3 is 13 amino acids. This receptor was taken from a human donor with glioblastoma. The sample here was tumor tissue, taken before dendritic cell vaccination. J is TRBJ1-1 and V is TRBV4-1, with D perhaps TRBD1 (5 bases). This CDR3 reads CASSQLGGAEAFF. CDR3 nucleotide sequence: TGCGCCAGCAGCCAACTCGGGGGGGCTGAAGCTTTCTTT.